This T cell receptor (beta chain) originates from a study of glioma-infiltrating T cells after dendritic cell vaccination (dated by TCRdb to about 2016). With respect to the entire study: The cohort included around 15 glioblastoma patients drawn from Phase I and II dendritic cell vaccination trials, of whom 9 were newly diagnosed and 6 had recurrent disease. Patients received autologous tumor lysate-pulsed dendritic cell vaccination between about 2003 and 2012. The vaccine was prepared from monocyte-derived dendritic cells that were cultured for seven days with IL-4 and GM-CSF and then pulsed overnight with autologous tumor lysate. Each patient got three intradermal injections of the dendritic cell vaccine, spaced at biweekly intervals, in the arm below the axilla. Deep sequencing of TCR beta CDR3 regions was used to quantify tumor-infiltrating lymphocyte content and compare tumor and blood repertoires in dendritic cell-vaccinated glioblastoma patients. Survival after dendritic cell vaccination was correlated with TCR sequencing metrics, including TIL content and tumor-blood repertoire overlap. Findings and caveats that apply to the study as a whole: The cohort was small and heterogeneous, with few patients having full blood and tumor sets and even fewer initial-recurrent tumor pairs. TCR clonality showed no direct relationship with survival, which suggests that a diverse polyclonal response may matter. Higher estimated pretreatment TIL content predicted longer time to progression and overall survival after dendritic cell vaccination. The response model built on TCR overlap across three groups was characterized as speculative, with prospective validation still needed.

V loses 9 bases of germline sequence and J loses 3 bases, and the interval between the two ends is 9 bases. CDR1 is given as SGHVS and CDR2 as FQNEAQ, both from the germline V gene. Measured from the cysteine to the phenylalanine, the CDR3 is 12 residues long. The kept DNA is CDR3 alone, 36 bases in frame from the first base. To note about this clone: No antigen is known for it. Per-nucleotide qualities are absent, and no much larger clonotype sits a single base away.

Selection of patients required sufficient residual fresh-frozen tumor tissue and over two years of available survival data. Molecular status otherwise varied across the glioblastoma patients, but none of them carried an isocitrate dehydrogenase mutation. PBMC were collected before vaccination, two weeks after the third vaccination, and at tumor progression if progression occurred. The Qiagen DNeasy Blood extraction Kit was used to extract genomic DNA. The immunoSEQ assay amplified TCRB CDR3 regions from 1.5 to 2.5 micrograms of genomic DNA, or from all available DNA when less than that amount was available. The multiplex PCR relied on 60 forward primers for TCR V beta segments and 13 reverse primers for J beta segments. Synthetic control templates were spiked into each sample at limiting dilution to estimate reads per starting template. The Illumina HiSeq System generated 87 bp sequencing reads. The source study handled its data this way. To remove PCR and sequencing errors, closely related sequences were merged with a nearest neighbor algorithm. TCR overlap was measured as the percentage of unique tumor TCR beta sequences that were also present in the peripheral blood of the same patient. TCRdb carries this immuneACCESS record with in-frame sequences only. Its versions omit some clonotypes, under half of them owing to an unresolved V gene in the studies checked, with the rest unexplained. The D gene and trimming were derived from the DNA, and the V and J assignments and clone size from that table. The sample table shows roughly 100,000 clones, and roughly 79% are seen once. More than 10% of the sample is held by the ten biggest clonotypes.

Specimen: blood, collected before dendritic cell vaccination. The chain links TRBV7-8 with TRBJ2-1; too little of a D gene remains to name it. The TCR was taken from a human donor with glioblastoma. The CDR3 protein: CASMADYNEQFF. The nucleotide sequence is given as TGTGCCAGTATGGCGGACTACAATGAGCAGTTCTTC.